The source of this TCR beta chain is a study of T-cell memory formation after mild COVID-19. Study-wide results and limits: From day 15 to 85, contracting clones were balanced between CD4 and CD8, whereas later expanders leaned toward CD4+. Some SARS-CoV-2-responding clones were already detected in memory before infection.

TCRdb passed the 5' RACE reads through MiXCR, listing each CDR3 protein once. The profile shows hundreds of thousands of distinct CDR3 sequences, roughly 14% of them singletons. This clonotype was recorded many times. Its antigen is unidentified. The CDR3 runs to 11 residues. Trimming removed 4 bases from V and 11 bases from J, with 11 bases in between. Sequenced: PBMCs or a T cell subset sorted from them (not recorded which). The genes are TRBV12-3 or TRBV12-4 and TRBJ1-1; tentative D call: TRBD1 (5 bases). The source of this sequence is an adult woman who had mild COVID-19 (a few samples of this study predate the infection). Cell type and time point are not known. The CDR3 spells CASSYLRGAFF. CDR3 DNA: TGTGCCAGCAGTTACCTCCGGGGGGCTTTCTTT.